This TCR beta chain was obtained from a study of STAT3 mutations in large granular lymphocyte leukemia. General observations from the study: Every T-LGLL patient had at least one immunodominant TCRbeta clonotype.

Here immunoSEQ multiplex PCR was the method, and the copy in TCRdb shows in-frame clones only, minus some. The data hold 15,000 to 20,000 clones, with roughly 90% observed a single time. CDR3 length equals 13 residues. The V gene's germline CDR1 is MNHNY and CDR2 SVGAGI (reference sequence). Trimming took off 4 bases at V and 4 bases at J, with 11 bases between the two ends. Comment on this clone: Its specificity is unknown.

What was sequenced was peripheral blood mononuclear cells. J is TRBJ2-7 and V is TRBV6-6, with D possibly being TRBD2 (6 bases). This clonotype originated in a man aged 55 to 70 with T-cell large granular lymphocyte leukemia. Some clones in this sample may be carry-over from other donors' samples. Here the CDR3 DNA reads TGTGCCAGCAGTTGGGGGGAATGGTACGAGCAGTACTTC. Translated: CASSWGEWYEQYF.